One and the same sample provided the 21 T cell receptor beta chains below, sequenced in a study of cytomegalovirus exposure and HLA in healthy donors. The PCR was carried out with 60 Vbeta primers and 13 Jbeta primers. The repertoire was sequenced with immunoSEQ multiplex PCR; TCRdb's copy has only in-frame clones and lacks some. In the table there are about 170,000 clones, over 80% of which are singletons. The sample was PBMCs. All receptors derive from a male donor in good health and CMV-seronegative.

The rearrangement joins TRBV7-9 to TRBJ1-3; the D gene is possibly TRBD1 (5 bases). The CDR3 spans 14 residues. Germline CDR1 and CDR2: SEHNR and FQNEAQ (reference sequence). CDR3 loop: CAGVRGGAGNTIYF. CDR3 DNA: TGTGCTGGCGTGAGGGGCGGGGCTGGAAACACCATATATTTT.

The V gene is TRBV2, the J gene TRBJ2-7, with 8 bases identical to TRBD2. This CDR3 is 15 amino acids long. Germline V gene sequence: CDR1 SNHLY, CDR2 FYNNEI. Germline trimming cut 6 bases from V and 1 base from J; bases unmatched to any gene: 8. For the CDR3, the DNA is TGTGCCAGCAGGGGACGGCGGGGGGAGTCCTACGAGCAGTACTTC. This gives the protein CASRGRRGESYEQYF.

This clone came up once. The germline gene is not matched at one end of the junction; a read error may be the cause. The chain couples TRBV6-5 to TRBJ2-7; unclear D gene. This CDR3 contains 11 residues. The germline V gene encodes CDR1 MNHEY and CDR2 SVGAGI. The CDR3 nucleotides read TGTGTCAGCAGTTCCTTAGCCGAGCAGTACTTC. Translating gives CVSSSLAEQYF.

This chain joins TRBV9 and TRBJ1-1; D is ambiguous. Germline CDR1 reads SGDLS; CDR2 reads YYNGEE. Trimming cost V 0 bases and J 4 bases, with 19 bases left between them. The CDR3 length is 17 residues. The CDR3 is CASSVGPPGGYGTEAFF. DNA for the CDR3: TGTGCCAGCAGCGTAGGCCCTCCCGGAGGGTACGGCACTGAAGCTTTCTTT.

The rearrangement uses TRBV7-2 and TRBJ2-2, with TRBD1 as a possible D gene (5 bases). V was trimmed by 3 bases and J by 0 bases, leaving 14 bases between them. CDR1 and CDR2 (germline): SGHTA, FQGNSA. There are 17 residues in the CDR3. The CDR3 here is CASSFPGQTANTGELFF. The CDR3 coding sequence is TGTGCCAGCAGCTTTCCCGGACAAACCGCGAACACCGGGGAGCTGTTTTTT.

The gene calls are TRBV10-3 and TRBJ2-2; D remains unclear. The germline V gene has CDR1 ENHRY and CDR2 SYGVKD. Trimming shortened V by 3 bases and J by 4 bases, and 12 bases separated the two germline ends. The length of the CDR3 is 15 residues. The DNA of the CDR3 is TGTGCCATCAGTGACAATCCGGGTAGCACCGGGGAGCTGTTTTTT. Translation gives CAISDNPGSTGELFF.

The CDR3 coding sequence is TGTGCCAGCAGTTACATCGAGGGTCCATCCTACAATGAGCAGTTCTTC. Translation gives CASSYIEGPSYNEQFF. This chain links TRBV6-6 with TRBJ2-1, with TRBD2 as a possible D gene (5 bases). Germline lookup yields CDR1 MNHNY and CDR2 SVGAGI (reference sequence). Trimming cost V 2 bases and J 1 base, with 12 bases left between them. The CDR3 runs to 16 residues.

This CDR3 reads CASSLVSSGNTIYF. The CDR3, as DNA: TGTGCCAGCAGCTTGGTCTCCTCTGGAAACACCATATATTTT. This chain joins TRBV5-6 and TRBJ1-3; D call uncertain. The CDR3 loop spans 14 amino acids. V was cut by 0 bases and J by 0 bases, with 4 bases left in between. CDR1 is SGHDT, CDR2 YYEEEE, per germline.

This clone occurred once. The chain recombines TRBV6-4 with TRBJ1-1; D is unresolved. Trimming cost V 4 bases and J 6 bases, with 15 bases left between them. Germline assignment: CDR1 MRHNA and CDR2 SNTAGT. The CDR3 runs 14 residues. CDR3: CASSAPVRGAEAFF. As DNA, the CDR3 is TGTGCCAGCAGTGCCCCTGTCCGGGGTGCTGAAGCTTTCTTT.

The chain links TRBV19 to TRBJ2-2; the match to TRBD1 covers 10 bases. The J segment lost 6 bases and the V segment lost 1 base, leaving 5 bases of the junction unmatched. CDR1 is LNHDA, CDR2 SQIVND, per germline (reference sequence). This CDR3 region has 16 residues. CDR3 amino acids: CASSIGTGTGAGELFF. The CDR3 nucleotides read TGTGCCAGTAGTATAGGGACCGGGACAGGGGCCGGGGAGCTGTTTTTT.

This sequence joins TRBV21-1 and TRBJ2-6; TRBD1, the table's D call, lacks a check against the DNA. TRBV21-1 is classified as a pseudogene. The CDR3 sequence is 19 residues long. The CDR3 nucleotides read TGTGCCAGCAGCAAAGTAGCCAGGGGTCTCATCGCTGGGGCCAACGTCCTGACTTTC. Its protein is CASSKVARGLIAGANVLTF.

This chain joins TRBV18 and TRBJ2-4; D might be TRBD2 (6 bases). V gave up 3 bases and J gave up 1 base, with 10 bases separating them. CDR3 length: 15 amino acids. Germline CDR1 and CDR2: KGHSH and LQKENI. In nucleotides, the CDR3 is TGTGCCAGCTCACCGGGTGCGGGGGCCAAAAACATTCAGTACTTC. It is translated as CASSPGAGAKNIQYF.

J is TRBJ2-5 and V is TRBV27; a possible D gene is TRBD1 (6 bases). The CDR3 runs 15 residues. Germline V gene sequence: CDR1 MNHEY, CDR2 SMNVEV (reference sequence). The V and J ends lost 6 bases and 2 bases respectively, with 16 bases between them. The CDR3 nucleotides read TGTGCCAGCAGGGCCCGCTTCGACAGGCAAGAGACCCAGTACTTC. The encoded protein is CASRARFDRQETQYF.

This clone was picked up a small number of times. The chain links TRBV5-4 to TRBJ1-6; 7 bases are a match to TRBD1. With 0 bases clipped from V and 10 bases from J, the junction kept 10 bases outside the gene matches. CDR3 length: 16 residues. Germline CDR1 SGHNT, CDR2 YYREEE (reference sequence). CDR3 sequence: CASSLGGGGAWSPLHF. The DNA of the CDR3 is TGTGCCAGCAGCTTGGGAGGAGGGGGCGCGTGGTCACCCCTCCACTTT.

The genes are TRBV30 and TRBJ1-5; the D is unclear. V gave up 5 bases and J gave up 0 bases, with 11 bases separating them. Looked up from germline, CDR1 is GTSNPN and CDR2 is SVGIG (reference sequence). The CDR3 has 14 amino acids. CDR3 DNA sequence: TGTGCCTGGTCCCTTGGAGTTAGCAATCAGCCCCAGCATTTT. It codes for CAWSLGVSNQPQHF.

The rearrangement links TRBV2 to TRBJ1-6; 8 nucleotides match TRBD1. The CDR3 is 15 residues long. Germline V gives CDR1 SNHLY, CDR2 FYNNEI. The ends lost 4 bases at V and 2 bases at J; junction bases unmatched: 1. The CDR3, as DNA: TGTGCCAGCAGTGGGGACAGGCCCTATAATTCACCCCTCCACTTT. This codes for CASSGDRPYNSPLHF.

The J gene is TRBJ2-5, the V gene TRBV5-1; D may be TRBD1 (5 bases). Germline CDR1 is SGHRS and CDR2 is YFSETQ. Trimming shortened V by 2 bases and J by 2 bases, and 10 bases separated the two germline ends. The CDR3 sequence is 14 residues long. The CDR3 reads CASSFGAVQETQYF. The DNA of the CDR3 is TGCGCCAGCAGCTTTGGGGCAGTGCAAGAGACCCAGTACTTC. Using reference TRBV5-1 and TRBJ2-5 for the parts outside the CDR3, the full variable domain is KAGVTQTPRYLIKTRGQQVTLSCSPISGHRSVSWYQQTPGQGLQFLFEYFSETQRNKGNFPGRFSGRQFSNSRSEMNVSTLELGDSALYLCASSFGAVQETQYFGPGTRLLVL.

The genes are TRBV7-9 and TRBJ1-6, with a tentative D call TRBD1 (5 bases). Germline loops: CDR1 SEHNR, CDR2 FQNEAQ (reference sequence). This CDR3 is 13 amino acids long. The V end lost 5 bases, the J end lost 10 bases, and 12 bases lay between the germline ends. CDR3: CASSLTGDSPLHF. The CDR3 DNA is TGTGCCAGCAGCCTGACGGGGGACTCACCCCTCCACTTT.

V and J are TRBV6-4 and TRBJ2-7; TRBD1 is a possible D gene (5 bases). Germline CDR1 is MRHNA and CDR2 is SNTAGT. This CDR3 has 13 residues. Between the trimmed V and J ends, which lost 5 bases and 0 bases, there was a span of 8 bases. This CDR3 reads CASSLGDSYEQYF. The CDR3 coding sequence is TGTGCCAGCAGTCTAGGGGACTCCTACGAGCAGTACTTC.

The chain couples TRBV6-1 to TRBJ2-1, with 7 bases lining up with TRBD2. The ends lost 7 bases at V and 4 bases at J; junction bases unmatched: 10. CDR1 and CDR2 (germline): MNHNS, SASEGT. CDR3 length equals 15 residues. The CDR3 here is CASKEEAGEYNEQFF. For the CDR3, the DNA is TGTGCCAGCAAGGAGGAGGCGGGGGAGTACAATGAGCAGTTCTTC.

V gene TRBV5-1 combines with J gene TRBJ2-7; a possible D gene is TRBD2 (5 bases). The germline V gene encodes CDR1 SGHRS and CDR2 YFSETQ. Deletions cut 4 bases from V and 3 bases from J, with 11 bases between. This CDR3 is 13 amino acids long. CDR3 loop: CASSLDGDYEQYF. The CDR3 DNA sequence: TGCGCCAGCAGCCTGGACGGGGACTACGAGCAGTACTTC.